A selection of T cell receptor beta chains follows, all from one sample in a study of T cells in Graves' hyperthyroidism and ophthalmopathy. TCRdb reanalysed the multiplex PCR reads using MiXCR and keeps one entry per CDR3 protein. The table includes 500,000 to 550,000 distinct CDR3 sequences, approximately 20% detected once. The sequencing sample was made of blood. The source is a man aged 40-55 years with Graves' ophthalmopathy. CDR3s include the opening cysteine and the closing phenylalanine or tryptophan. Fields, in order: V gene, clone size, CDR3 length, J gene, D gene, CDR3 protein, CDR3 DNA. The D gene is left open where the match is weak. Clone size is given for some rows only: seen once, a few or many times, or a class if the clone is expanded.

TRBV27	.	16	TRBJ2-7	.	CASSFKPPGVPYEQYF	TGTGCCAGCAGTTTCAAGCCCCCAGGGGTACCTTACGAGCAGTACTTC
TRBV27	.	18	TRBJ1-1	TRBD1	CASSSHGQGARWLTEAFF	TGTGCCAGCAGTTCCCACGGACAGGGGGCTCGATGGCTCACTGAAGCTTTCTTT
TRBV5-1	few	16	TRBJ2-3	.	CASSLGTQPGTDTQYF	TGCGCCAGCAGCTTGGGGACCCAGCCGGGCACAGATACGCAGTATTTT
TRBV24-1	.	16	TRBJ2-3	.	CATSEPGPYSTDTQYF	TGTGCCACCAGTGAACCCGGGCCCTATAGCACAGATACGCAGTATTTT
TRBV2	few	17	TRBJ1-3	.	CASSESRGFFSGNTIYF	TGTGCCAGCAGTGAATCCCGAGGATTCTTCTCTGGAAACACCATATATTTT
TRBV10-3	.	16	TRBJ1-4	.	CAISALQGATNEKLFF	TGTGCCATCAGTGCCCTCCAAGGCGCAACTAATGAAAAACTGTTTTTT
TRBV5-1	many	18	TRBJ2-1	TRBD2	CASSPTGLAGGLYNEQFF	TGCGCCAGCTCCCCGACAGGACTAGCGGGAGGACTGTACAATGAGCAGTTCTTC
TRBV6-2/TRBV6-3	few	17	TRBJ1-2	.	CASSYLFGSAPNYGYTF	TGTGCCAGCAGTTACTTGTTCGGCAGTGCACCAAACTATGGCTACACCTTC
TRBV5-1	.	15	TRBJ2-1	.	CASSLGLLGNNEQFF	TGCGCCAGCAGCCTGGGGCTTTTAGGAAACAATGAGCAGTTCTTC
TRBV12-3/TRBV12-4	few	14	TRBJ2-1	TRBD2	CASILRERGDEQFF	TGTGCCAGCATTCTCCGGGAGCGGGGGGATGAGCAGTTCTTC
TRBV2	many	14	TRBJ1-2	TRBD1	CASSEAPRGRSYTF	TGTGCCAGCAGTGAAGCGCCGAGGGGGCGAAGTTACACCTTC
TRBV5-1	.	14	TRBJ2-6	TRBD2	CASSYGGGLNVLTF	TGCGCCAGCAGCTACGGGGGGGGACTCAACGTCCTGACTTTC
TRBV12-3/TRBV12-4	few	12	TRBJ1-2	.	CASSLYGGGYTF	TGTGCCAGCAGTTTATATGGAGGCGGCTACACCTTC
TRBV7-9	.	14	TRBJ2-5	TRBD2	CASSFLAEQETQYF	TGTGCCAGCAGCTTCCTAGCGGAGCAAGAGACCCAGTACTTC
TRBV6-2/TRBV6-3	few	15	TRBJ2-4	.	CASSYGLLAKNIQYF	TGTGCCAGCAGCTACGGGCTTCTAGCCAAAAACATTCAGTACTTC
TRBV20-1	many	15	TRBJ2-3	.	CSARGARFSTDTQYF	TGCAGTGCTAGAGGGGCTAGATTTAGCACAGATACGCAGTATTTT
TRBV10-3	.	15	TRBJ2-7	.	CAISESGQASYEQYF	TGTGCCATCAGTGAGTCGGGGCAGGCTTCCTACGAGCAGTACTTC
TRBV6-1	many	16	TRBJ2-1	TRBD2	CASSEGSGGFVHEQFF	TGTGCCAGCAGTGAAGGTAGCGGGGGGTTTGTGCATGAGCAGTTCTTC
TRBV12-3/TRBV12-4	many	16	TRBJ2-7	.	CASSLRPRKATYEQYF	TGTGCCAGCAGTCTAAGACCTCGGAAGGCCACCTACGAGCAGTACTTC
TRBV19	.	18	TRBJ2-3	TRBD2	CASSIREVAAGSTDTQYF	TGTGCCAGTAGTATTAGGGAAGTTGCAGCGGGATCGACAGATACGCAGTATTTT
TRBV28	.	16	TRBJ1-5	.	CASSSSRTASNQPQHF	TGTGCCAGCAGTTCATCAAGGACAGCTAGCAATCAGCCCCAGCATTTT
TRBV7-9	.	17	TRBJ2-2	TRBD1	CASSSQGAPLNTGELFF	TGTGCCAGCAGCTCACAGGGGGCGCCTCTCAACACCGGGGAGCTGTTTTTT
TRBV7-9	.	15	TRBJ2-3	TRBD2	CANVPGLADTDTQYF	TGTGCCAATGTCCCGGGACTAGCGGACACAGATACGCAGTACTTT
TRBV20-1	few	15	TRBJ2-7	.	CSAVYRVHSNYEQYF	TGCAGTGCTGTATATCGGGTCCATAGTAACTACGAGCAGTACTTC
TRBV20-1	.	13	TRBJ1-4	.	CSAPQGIREKLFF	TGCAGTGCCCCGCAGGGAATCAGAGAAAAACTGTTTTTT
TRBV18	many	13	TRBJ2-1	.	CASSPQKGNEQFF	TGTGCCAGCTCACCCCAGAAGGGTAATGAGCAGTTCTTC
TRBV7-3	once	17	TRBJ2-5	.	CASSPTFERSLQETQYF	TGTGCCAGCAGCCCTACTTTCGAGCGGAGCCTCCAAGAGACCCAGTACTTC
TRBV19	.	15	TRBJ2-7	.	CASSIGQGGSYEQYF	TGTGCCAGTAGTATTGGGCAGGGGGGGTCTTACGAGCAGTACTTC
TRBV3-1	.	16	TRBJ2-2	.	CASSQDWRGPTGELFF	TGTGCCAGCAGCCAAGATTGGAGGGGGCCCACCGGGGAGCTGTTTTTT
TRBV27	few	14	TRBJ2-3	.	CASSLRDGTDTQYF	TGTGCCAGCAGTCTCCGGGACGGCACAGATACGCAGTATTTT
TRBV12-3/TRBV12-4	.	12	TRBJ2-1	.	CATGDRGNEQFF	TGTGCCACTGGGGATAGGGGCAATGAGCAGTTCTTC
TRBV4-3	few	17	TRBJ2-2	.	CASSQGRATRGTGELFF	TGCGCCAGCAGCCAAGGTCGGGCCACCCGAGGCACCGGGGAGCTGTTTTTT
TRBV5-1	many	16	TRBJ1-1	.	CASSLAEYRENTEAFF	TGCGCCAGCAGCTTGGCCGAGTACAGAGAAAACACTGAAGCTTTCTTT
TRBV27	many	15	TRBJ2-3	TRBD2	CASQRLAGATDTQYF	TGTGCCAGCCAACGACTAGCGGGAGCGACAGATACGCAGTATTTT
TRBV6-2/TRBV6-3	few	17	TRBJ2-4	TRBD2	CASSASTSGGAKNIQYF	TGTGCCAGCAGTGCCTCGACTAGCGGGGGAGCCAAAAACATTCAGTACTTC